This T cell receptor (beta chain) was documented in a study of Graves' ophthalmopathy and Graves' hyperthyroidism. General study points: Thyroid clonotypes that were expanded above 0.001 frequency mostly also appeared in blood.

This CDR3 has 18 amino acids. Deletions cut 0 bases from V and 0 bases from J, with 17 bases between. CDR1 and CDR2 (germline): MNHEY, SVGEGT. Excluded were patients with other autoimmune diseases, uncontrolled infections, pregnancy or lactation. The TCR beta CDR3 regions underwent amplification from RNA transcripts. RT-PCR in the first round used HTBI primers; a second-round multiplex PCR followed. MiXCR, run by TCRdb on the multiplex PCR reads, gives a single entry per CDR3 protein. Of a few hundred thousand distinct CDR3 sequences in the sample, just over 15% are singletons; the top ten hold roughly 7%. This clonotype has a count of ten or more. Its specificity is not known.

The chain couples TRBV6-2 or TRBV6-3 to TRBJ1-2; D unresolved. The sequence came from a woman younger than 35 with stable Graves' hyperthyroidism. The sequenced sample consisted of peripheral blood. CDR3 in amino acids: CASSYSPGRRKTNYGYTF. The CDR3, as DNA: TGTGCCAGCAGTTACTCCCCGGGCAGGAGAAAGACTAACTATGGCTACACCTTC.